These 2 T cell receptor beta chains came from one sample sequenced in a study of OX40 agonist ivuxolimab in advanced cancers. Data came from immunoSEQ multiplex PCR; TCRdb stores just in-frame clones and leaves some out. The table has 20,000 to 25,000 clones, more than 80% seen once. This sample comprised CD4+ or CD8+ T cells sorted from blood, obtained in a trial of the OX40 agonist ivuxolimab. These receptors came from an adult with an advanced solid tumor such as melanoma, head and neck, liver or kidney cancer.

DNA of the CDR3: TGTGCCACCTCAGGGTCCTACAATGAGCAGTTCTTC. Translating it yields CATSGSYNEQFF. The chain couples TRBV6-5 to TRBJ2-1; weak D call: TRBD1 (5 bases). The CDR3 has 12 amino acids. CDR1 and CDR2 from the germline V gene are MNHEY and SVGAGI. V was cut by 10 bases and J by 1 base, with 8 bases left in between.

This clone was observed a few times. The V and J genes are TRBV14 and TRBJ2-7, with D possibly being TRBD1 or TRBD2 (5 bases each). V gave up 1 base and J gave up 3 bases, with 10 bases separating them. The CDR3 has 14 residues. Germline values: CDR1 SGHDN, CDR2 FVKESK. CDR3 nucleotide sequence: TGTGCCAGCAGCCAAGGGGGACGGCTCTACGAGCAGTACTTC. The encoded protein is CASSQGGRLYEQYF.